This T cell receptor beta chain was documented in a study of shared T cell receptors in the human thymus. The germline CDR1 and CDR2 sequences are SNHLY and FYNNEI. V lost 2 bases and J lost 2, with 13 bases in between. This CDR3 spans 16 amino acids. The method was immunoSEQ multiplex PCR; TCRdb's version includes in-frame clones alone and lacks a portion of them. This sample has hundreds of thousands of clones, with approximately 87% found just once. The same sample was also used in a study of human thymus T cells. That report adds: Thymus pieces cut out during corrective heart surgery were the tissue that was used. Thymic repertoires overlap heavily among unrelated individuals, related research has reported.

V is TRBV2 and J is TRBJ1-5, with a weak D call TRBD1 (5 bases). The clonotype comes from a boy in the first two years of life with a congenital heart defect. The sample was thymocytes. The CDR3 DNA follows: TGTGCCAGCAGTGAAAGGGGAGGGGATCGCAATCAGCCCCAGCATTTT. Translation gives CASSERGGDRNQPQHF. Variable domain in full (rest from reference TRBV2 and TRBJ1-5): EPEVTQTPSHQVTQMGQEVILRCVPISNHLYFYWYRQILGQKVEFLVSFYNNEISEKSEIFDDQFSVERPDGSNFTLKIRSTKLEDSAMYFCASSERGGDRNQPQHFGDGTRLSIL.